This T cell receptor (beta chain) was observed in a study of blood T cell repertoires in COVID-19. Study-level information: The study drew acute and convalescent COVID-19 samples from the United States, Italy and Spain. PBMCs, B-cell-depleted T cells, or T cells provided the cDNA or gDNA that made up the material.

In the original processing: By means of reference gene primer amplification, nucleated cell counts were estimated. Method: immunoSEQ multiplex PCR; TCRdb's copy keeps in-frame clones and lacks some. D and trimming were read from the DNA, whereas the V and J calls and clone size are those reported in that table. The sample holds fewer than 200,000 clones, over 75% seen once. The germline gives CDR1 SGHAT, CDR2 FQDESV (reference sequence). V dropped 1 base and J dropped 5 bases, with 15 bases sitting between them. The CDR3 runs 16 residues. The sequence was collected from a man in his 70s with acute or convalescent COVID-19. V is TRBV11-1 and J is TRBJ2-1, with a possible D match to TRBD1 (5 bases). What was sequenced was peripheral blood. The CDR3 bases are TGTGCCAGCAGCTTAGTAGGGGCGGTCCGAGACAATGAGCAGTTCTTC. It specifies CASSLVGAVRDNEQFF.